These 17 T cell receptor beta chains came from one sample sequenced in a study of monozygotic twins with inflammatory bowel disease. TCRdb reprocessed the 5' RACE reads, with one entry per CDR3 protein and no DNA. The sample has some 450,000 distinct CDR3 sequences. The sequencing input was blood. The receptor source for this set is a human donor with ulcerative colitis or Crohn's disease, or a healthy co-twin of an affected twin (not recorded which).

The V call is TRBV6-6, the J call TRBJ1-3. The CDR3 totals 13 residues. The germline CDR1 and CDR2 sequences are MNHNY and SVGAGI (reference sequence). The CDR3 loop is CASSYPSGNTIYF.

The chain links TRBV12-3 or TRBV12-4 to TRBJ1-2; TCRdb's D call, TRBD1, is unchecked because there is no DNA. The CDR3 has 17 residues. The CDR3: CASKSLGVQGRGYGYTF.

The chain joins TRBV5-1 to TRBJ2-3; the TCRdb D gene call, TRBD2, has no DNA to confirm it. This CDR3 spans 16 amino acids. Germline-derived CDR1 and CDR2 are SGHRS and YFSETQ. The chain's CDR3 is CASSLVLAGDTDTQYF.

The chain links TRBV29-1 to TRBJ2-7; TCRdb's D call of TRBD2 is untestable without DNA. The CDR3 is 12 amino acids. Germline assignment: CDR1 SQVTM and CDR2 ANQGSEA. CDR3 protein: CSARTAFYEQYF.

This sequence joins TRBV6-4 and TRBJ2-1. In germline, CDR1 is MRHNA, CDR2 SNTAGT. The CDR3 has 12 residues. This CDR3 reads CASSDFNNEQFF.

This chain uses TRBV1 with TRBJ2-7; as DNA is missing, the TRBD2 call by TCRdb cannot be tested. TRBV1 is flagged as a pseudogene. The CDR3 contains 18 residues. The CDR3 sequence is CTSSQDEGGVATAYEQYF.

V and J are TRBV5-6 and TRBJ1-1; TCRdb's assignment of TRBD1 cannot be checked, as there is no DNA. This CDR3 spans 14 amino acids. The germline V gene encodes CDR1 SGHDT and CDR2 YYEEEE. CDR3 residues: CASTEGAGNTEAFF. The full variable domain, rest sourced from reference TRBV5-6 and TRBJ1-1, is DAGVTQSPTHLIKTRGQQVTLRCSPKSGHDTVSWYQQALGQGPQFIFQYYEEEERQRGNFPDRFSGHQFPNYSSELNVNALLLGDSALYLCASTEGAGNTEAFFGQGTRLTVV.

V gene TRBV20-1 combines with J gene TRBJ2-3; the TRBD2 assignment by TCRdb is unverifiable without DNA. This CDR3 contains 17 residues. Germline-derived CDR1 and CDR2 are DFQATT and SNEGSKA (reference sequence). The CDR3 sequence: CSASSPSLAGPTDTQYF.

The chain employs TRBV27 and TRBJ2-1; the D gene TCRdb calls, TRBD2, cannot be checked with no DNA. The CDR3 has 16 amino acids. CDR1 is MNHEY and CDR2 is SMNVEV in the germline V gene (reference sequence). CDR3 region: CASRKLAGGSYNEQFF.

The chain uses TRBV6-2 or TRBV6-3 and TRBJ2-1; TCRdb reports TRBD2, a call that lacks DNA to check it against. The length of the CDR3 is 17 residues. CDR1 is MNHEY and CDR2 is SVGEGT in the germline V gene. CDR3 loop: CASSPLLGSAGGNEQFF.

J is TRBJ2-7 and V is TRBV29-1; as DNA is missing, the TRBD1 call by TCRdb cannot be tested. The CDR3 is made up of 13 amino acids. Germline V gives CDR1 SQVTM, CDR2 ANQGSEA. The CDR3 sequence: CSVRGLHSYEQYF.

This chain uses TRBV15 with TRBJ2-5; TCRdb designates TRBD1, a call that cannot be tested without DNA. The germline V gene encodes CDR1 LNHNV and CDR2 YYDKDF (reference sequence). This CDR3 is 16 amino acids long. Here the CDR3 reads CATEQFTGGRQETQYF.

The gene calls are TRBV27 and TRBJ2-7; TCRdb selects TRBD1, and the lack of DNA leaves this call unchecked. The germline V gene encodes CDR1 MNHEY and CDR2 SMNVEV (reference sequence). This CDR3 is 13 amino acids long. The CDR3 region is CASRGRGFSEQYF.

The chain is built from TRBV19 and TRBJ1-1. This CDR3 is built from 16 residues. Germline CDR1 reads LNHDA; CDR2 reads SQIVND (reference sequence). CDR3 sequence: CASSIGVDITGAEAFF.

V is TRBV4-1 and J is TRBJ2-5; TCRdb's assignment of TRBD1 cannot be checked, as there is no DNA. The germline V gene has CDR1 MGHRA and CDR2 YSYEKL. The CDR3 spans 15 residues. The CDR3 loop is CASSHPPAGVETQYF.

The chain links TRBV5-1 to TRBJ2-1; TCRdb proposes TRBD2, but this gene call is untestable without DNA. The CDR3 extends over 15 amino acids. Per the germline V gene, CDR1 is SGHRS and CDR2 is YFSETQ. The CDR3 here is CASSLSGEPYNEQFF.

The chain carries TRBV12-3 or TRBV12-4 and TRBJ2-2; TCRdb's assignment of TRBD2 cannot be checked, as there is no DNA. There are 15 residues in the CDR3. The CDR3 sequence: CASSLGQGLTGELFF.